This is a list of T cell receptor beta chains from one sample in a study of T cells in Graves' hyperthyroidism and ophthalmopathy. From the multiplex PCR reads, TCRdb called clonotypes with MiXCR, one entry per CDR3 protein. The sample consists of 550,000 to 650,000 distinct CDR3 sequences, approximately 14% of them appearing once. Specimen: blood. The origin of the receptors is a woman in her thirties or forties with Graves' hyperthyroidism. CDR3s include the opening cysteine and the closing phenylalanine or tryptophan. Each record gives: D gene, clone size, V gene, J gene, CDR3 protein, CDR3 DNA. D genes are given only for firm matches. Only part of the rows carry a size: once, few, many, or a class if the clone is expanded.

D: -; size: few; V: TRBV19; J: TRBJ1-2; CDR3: CASSPAGSGPAYGYTF; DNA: TGTGCCAGTAGTCCCGCAGGTTCGGGTCCAGCCTATGGCTACACCTTC
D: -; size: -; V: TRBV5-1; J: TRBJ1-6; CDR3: CASSLNRVHNSPLHF; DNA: TGCGCCAGCAGCTTGAACCGGGTCCATAATTCACCCCTCCACTTT
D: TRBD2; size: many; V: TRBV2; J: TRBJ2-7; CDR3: CASTGSGTVGEQYF; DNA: TGTGCCAGCACTGGGAGCGGGACGGTGGGCGAGCAGTACTTC
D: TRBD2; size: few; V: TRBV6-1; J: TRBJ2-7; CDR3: CASRVAGGTYEQYF; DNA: TGTGCCAGCAGGGTAGCGGGAGGGACCTACGAGCAGTACTTC
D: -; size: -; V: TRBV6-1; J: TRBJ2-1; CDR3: CASSESVTGPYNEQFF; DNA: TGTGCCAGCAGTGAATCGGTGACGGGACCCTACAATGAGCAGTTCTTC
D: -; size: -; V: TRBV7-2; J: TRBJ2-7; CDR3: CASSSQGGGHYEQYF; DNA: TGTGCCAGCAGCTCACAGGGAGGAGGTCACTACGAGCAGTACTTC
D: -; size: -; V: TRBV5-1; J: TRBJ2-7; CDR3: CASSLEGNIIYEQYF; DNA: TGCGCCAGCAGCTTGGAGGGGAATATAATCTACGAGCAGTACTTC
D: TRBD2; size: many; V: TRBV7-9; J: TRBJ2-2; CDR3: CAIPRTDGTSGTFGTGELFF; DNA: TGTGCCATTCCACGGACAGATGGGACTAGCGGGACATTTGGCACCGGGGAGCTGTTTTTT
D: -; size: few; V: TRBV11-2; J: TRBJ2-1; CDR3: CASSLVGRADEQFF; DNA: TGTGCCAGCAGCTTAGTGGGACGAGCTGATGAGCAGTTCTTC
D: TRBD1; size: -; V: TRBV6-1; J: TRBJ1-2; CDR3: CASSHDRGRGGYTF; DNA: TGTGCCAGCAGCCACGACAGGGGGCGAGGTGGCTACACCTTC
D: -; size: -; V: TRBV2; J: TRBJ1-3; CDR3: CASTEGMSTIYF; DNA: TGTGCCAGCACGGAGGGGATGAGCACCATATATTTT
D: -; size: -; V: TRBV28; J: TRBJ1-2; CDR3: CASSYTPGTPGRGYTF; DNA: TGTGCCAGCAGTTACACTCCCGGGACCCCAGGAAGAGGCTACACCTTC
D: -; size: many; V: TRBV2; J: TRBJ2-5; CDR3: CASKEEYQETQYF; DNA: TGTGCCAGCAAAGAAGAGTACCAAGAGACCCAGTACTTC
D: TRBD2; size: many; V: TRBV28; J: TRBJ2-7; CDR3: CASSPYGTSGDGEQYF; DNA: TGTGCCAGCAGTCCCTACGGGACTAGCGGGGATGGGGAGCAGTACTTC
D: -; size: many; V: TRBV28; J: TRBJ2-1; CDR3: CASIRGPSYNEQFF; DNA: TGTGCCAGCATCCGGGGTCCCTCCTACAATGAGCAGTTCTTC
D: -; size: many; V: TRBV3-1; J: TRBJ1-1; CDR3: CASSPSPGEAFF; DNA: TGTGCCAGCAGCCCTAGTCCCGGTGAAGCTTTCTTT
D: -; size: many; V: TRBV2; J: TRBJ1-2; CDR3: CATQGGFGYTF; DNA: TGTGCCACTCAAGGAGGATTTGGCTACACCTTC
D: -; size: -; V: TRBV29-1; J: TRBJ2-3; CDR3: CSVDSQGTFTDTQYF; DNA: TGCAGCGTTGATTCTCAGGGGACCTTCACAGATACGCAGTATTTT
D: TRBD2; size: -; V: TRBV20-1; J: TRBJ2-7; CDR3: CSATKGTSGPYEQYF; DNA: TGCAGTGCCACAAAAGGGACTAGCGGGCCCTACGAGCAGTACTTC
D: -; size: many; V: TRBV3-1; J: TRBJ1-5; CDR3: CASSGVGGNQPQHF; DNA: TGTGCCAGCAGCGGGGTAGGGGGCAATCAGCCCCAGCATTTT
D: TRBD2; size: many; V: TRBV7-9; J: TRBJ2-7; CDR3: CASSDGRAPEQYF; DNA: TGTGCCAGCAGCGACGGGAGGGCCCCCGAGCAGTACTTC
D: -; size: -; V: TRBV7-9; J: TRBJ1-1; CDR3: CASSWDLTEAFF; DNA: TGTGCCAGCAGCTGGGACCTAACTGAAGCTTTCTTT
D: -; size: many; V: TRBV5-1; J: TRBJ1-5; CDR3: CASSPGGGQNQPQHF; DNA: TGCGCCAGCAGCCCCGGCGGAGGCCAAAATCAGCCCCAGCATTTT
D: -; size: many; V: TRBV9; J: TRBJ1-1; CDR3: CASSPQDRTDRAFF; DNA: TGTGCCAGCAGCCCACAAGATCGGACAGACAGAGCTTTCTTT
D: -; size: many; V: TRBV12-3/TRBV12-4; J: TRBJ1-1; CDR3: CASSFRAGFTEAFF; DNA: TGTGCCAGCAGTTTCCGGGCGGGGTTCACTGAAGCTTTCTTT
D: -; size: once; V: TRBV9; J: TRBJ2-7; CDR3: CASSVESGQQYF; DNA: TGTGCCAGCAGCGTAGAATCGGGACAGCAGTACTTC
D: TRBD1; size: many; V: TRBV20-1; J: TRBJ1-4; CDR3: CSADLRDRVFGEKLFF; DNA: TGCAGTGCTGACCTGAGGGACAGGGTATTTGGAGAAAAACTGTTTTTT
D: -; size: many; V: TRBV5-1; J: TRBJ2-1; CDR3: CASSLEDFYYNEQFF; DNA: TGCGCCAGCAGCTTGGAAGACTTCTACTACAATGAGCAGTTCTTC
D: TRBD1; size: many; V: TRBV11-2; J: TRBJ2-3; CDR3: CASSPDRESDTQYF; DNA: TGTGCCAGCAGCCCCGACAGGGAGTCAGATACGCAGTATTTT
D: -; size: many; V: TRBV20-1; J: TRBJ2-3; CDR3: CSARSPDSTDTQYF; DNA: TGCAGTGCTAGATCTCCGGACAGCACAGATACGCAGTATTTT
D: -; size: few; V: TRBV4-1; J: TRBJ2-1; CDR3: CASSQDHQGISYNEQFF; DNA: TGCGCCAGCAGCCAAGATCATCAGGGGATTTCCTACAATGAGCAGTTCTTC
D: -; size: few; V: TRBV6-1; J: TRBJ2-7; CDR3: CASRGSVYEQYF; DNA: TGTGCCAGCAGGGGCTCGGTCTACGAGCAGTACTTC
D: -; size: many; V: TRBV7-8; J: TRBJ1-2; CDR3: CASSAAVNYGYTF; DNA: TGTGCCAGCAGCGCGGCCGTCAACTATGGCTACACCTTC
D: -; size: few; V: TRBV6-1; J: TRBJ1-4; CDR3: CASSPGAAELFF; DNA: TGTGCCAGCAGCCCCGGGGCGGCGGAACTGTTTTTT
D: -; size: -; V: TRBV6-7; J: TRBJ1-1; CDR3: CASSYSPRVNTEAFF; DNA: TGTGCCAGCAGTTACTCCCCGCGGGTGAACACTGAAGCTTTCTTT
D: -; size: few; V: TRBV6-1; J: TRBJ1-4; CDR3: CASSLNRLGDSANEKLFF; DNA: TGTGCCAGCAGTTTAAATCGGCTTGGTGACTCGGCTAATGAAAAACTGTTTTTT
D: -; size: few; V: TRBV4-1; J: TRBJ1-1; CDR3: CASSQDRDTEAFF; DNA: TGCGCCAGCAGCCAAGATAGGGATACTGAAGCTTTCTTT
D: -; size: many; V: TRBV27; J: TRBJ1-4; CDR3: CASSFFVGEKLFF; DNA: TGTGCCAGCAGTTTCTTCGTAGGTGAAAAACTGTTTTTT
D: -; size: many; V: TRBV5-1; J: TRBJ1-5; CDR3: CASSLGAGDQPQHF; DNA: TGCGCCAGCAGCTTGGGGGCAGGCGATCAGCCCCAGCATTTT
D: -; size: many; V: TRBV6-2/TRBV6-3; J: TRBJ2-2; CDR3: CASSYSTTGELFF; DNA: TGTGCCAGCAGTTACTCGACCACCGGGGAGCTGTTTTTT
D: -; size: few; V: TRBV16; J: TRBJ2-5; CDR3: CTSSQLEETQYF; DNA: TGTACCAGCAGCCAATTGGAAGAGACCCAGTACTTC
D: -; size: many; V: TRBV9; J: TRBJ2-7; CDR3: CASSLGGGPYEQYF; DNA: TGTGCCAGCAGCCTTGGGGGGGGGCCCTACGAGCAGTACTTC
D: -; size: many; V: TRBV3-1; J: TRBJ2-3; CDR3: CASSQGGPDTQYF; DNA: TGTGCCAGCAGCCAAGGAGGGCCCGATACGCAGTATTTT
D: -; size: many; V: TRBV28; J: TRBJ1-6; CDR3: CASTPIDLFNNSPLHF; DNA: TGTGCCAGCACTCCGATCGATCTTTTCAATAATTCACCCCTCCACTTT
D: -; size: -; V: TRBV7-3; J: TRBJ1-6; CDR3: CASSPSTNSPLHF; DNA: TGTGCCAGCAGCCCATCAACGAATTCACCCCTCCACTTT
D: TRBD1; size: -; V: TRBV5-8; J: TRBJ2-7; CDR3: CASTWWTGSPYEQYF; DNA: TGTGCCAGCACATGGTGGACAGGGAGCCCCTACGAGCAGTACTTC
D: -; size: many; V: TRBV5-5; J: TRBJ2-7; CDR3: CASSSRDSEQYF; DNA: TGTGCCAGCAGCTCCAGGGACTCCGAGCAGTACTTC
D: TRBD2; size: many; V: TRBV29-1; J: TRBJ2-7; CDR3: CSVAGTSKSYEQYF; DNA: TGCAGCGTTGCCGGGACTAGTAAGTCCTACGAGCAGTACTTC
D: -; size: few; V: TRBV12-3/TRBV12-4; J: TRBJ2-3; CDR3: CASRLSFGGTDTQYF; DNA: TGTGCCAGCAGGTTATCGTTTGGTGGCACAGATACGCAGTATTTT
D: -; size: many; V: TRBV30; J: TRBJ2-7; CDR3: CAWSGWGTREQYF; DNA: TGTGCCTGGAGTGGGTGGGGTACCCGCGAGCAGTACTTC
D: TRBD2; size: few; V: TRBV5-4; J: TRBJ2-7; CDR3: CASSIGLAEFYEQYF; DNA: TGTGCCAGCAGCATCGGACTAGCTGAGTTCTACGAGCAGTACTTC
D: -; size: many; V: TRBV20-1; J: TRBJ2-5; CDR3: CSASPGAEETQYF; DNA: TGCAGTGCGTCACCCGGGGCAGAAGAGACCCAGTACTTC
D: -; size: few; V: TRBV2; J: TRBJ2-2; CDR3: CASSEAILRRGAGELFF; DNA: TGTGCCAGCAGTGAAGCCATATTACGGAGGGGGGCCGGGGAGCTGTTTTTT
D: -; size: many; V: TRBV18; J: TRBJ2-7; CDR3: CASSPDRSTYEQYF; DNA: TGTGCCAGCTCACCTGACAGATCCACCTACGAGCAGTACTTC